This record concerns one T cell receptor beta chain sequence. Its antigen remains unidentified. The sample comes from a study of regulatory T cells in long-lasting Graves disease. Indicated time point: persistent/refractory GD, antithyroid drugs over 5 years with positive TRAb. The TCR library was made from RNA extracted from PBMCs. From each patient, around 9 milliliters of peripheral blood was drawn and collected into an EDTA anticoagulant tube. From germline, CDR1 is MDHEN and CDR2 SYDVKM. The CDR3 sequence is 15 residues long. V lost 6 bases, J lost 5 bases, and 11 bases stayed unmatched. To make TCR beta libraries, researchers used iRepertoire HTBI primers and Arm-PCR of CDR3 regions. TCRdb independently ran MiXCR on the multiplex PCR reads; one entry per CDR3 protein. The sample records 420,000 or so distinct CDR3 sequences, about a quarter being singletons. Study results and caveats: TCR diversity was lower in persistent than newly diagnosed Graves' disease. When disease was persistent, TRBV28, TRBJ1-2 and TRBJ2-5 were the favored segments. Shared public clonotypes totalled about 2,800 in persistent patients, compared with about 930 in new patients.

The origin of this receptor is a female donor with Graves disease. The V call is TRBV28, the J call TRBJ2-7; 9 bases map to TRBD2. The specimen comprised peripheral blood mononuclear cells (PBMCs), sampled when the disease was refractory, from a patient treated with antithyroid drugs. The CDR3 loop reads CASSTPGLALNEQYF. CDR3 bases: TGTGCCAGCAGCACCCCGGGACTAGCCCTCAACGAGCAGTACTTC.